This TCR beta chain comes out of a study of blood T cells in healthy people across ages. Overall study context: Using template switching, researchers captured about one barcoded beta molecule for each two T cells.

This clonotype occurred a few times. The antigen is unknown. Study outcomes and limitations: Per-million-T-cell TCR beta diversity fell roughly linearly with age. Using unsorted PBMCs precluded a conclusive naive versus antigen-experienced comparison.

Germline loops: CDR1 DFQATT, CDR2 SNEGSKA (reference sequence). The V and J ends lost 0 bases and 1 base, in that order; junction bases with no gene match: 7. The CDR3 is made up of 16 amino acids. Using a J-beta primer mix together with a sample-barcoded 5' primer, a second PCR was run for about 7 to 12 cycles. In TCRdb, the 5' RACE reads were re-called with MiXCR into one record per CDR3 protein. The table records around 940,000 distinct CDR3 sequences, roughly 50% of them present only once. The receptor comes from a woman aged 55-75 years in good health. Sequences were obtained from blood. This chain uses TRBV20-1 with TRBJ2-7, with TRBD1 identical over 9 bases. The CDR3 DNA reads as TGCAGTGCTAGAGATCGTAGGGACAGGGTTTCCTACGAGCAGTACTTC. Translating it yields CSARDRRDRVSYEQYF.